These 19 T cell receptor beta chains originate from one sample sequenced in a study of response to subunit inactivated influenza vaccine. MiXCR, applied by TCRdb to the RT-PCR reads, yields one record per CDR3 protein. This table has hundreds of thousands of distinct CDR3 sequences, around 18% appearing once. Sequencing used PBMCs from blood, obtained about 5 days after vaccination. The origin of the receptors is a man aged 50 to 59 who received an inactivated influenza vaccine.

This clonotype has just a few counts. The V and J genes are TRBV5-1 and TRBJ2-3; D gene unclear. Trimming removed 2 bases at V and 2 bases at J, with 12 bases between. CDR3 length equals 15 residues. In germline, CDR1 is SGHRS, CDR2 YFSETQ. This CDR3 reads CASSFKGSVTDTQYF. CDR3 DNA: TGCGCCAGCAGCTTTAAGGGTTCAGTCACAGATACGCAGTATTTT. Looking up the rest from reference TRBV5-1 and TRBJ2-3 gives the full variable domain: KAGVTQTPRYLIKTRGQQVTLSCSPISGHRSVSWYQQTPGQGLQFLFEYFSETQRNKGNFPGRFSGRQFSNSRSEMNVSTLELGDSALYLCASSFKGSVTDTQYFGPGTRLTVL.

The CDR3 DNA is TGCAGCGTTGGGGTGGGGGTTTCTAGCACAGATACGCAGTATTTT. Protein sequence: CSVGVGVSSTDTQYF. The V and J genes are TRBV29-1 and TRBJ2-3, with D perhaps TRBD1 or TRBD2 (5 bases each). V gave up 4 bases and J gave up 0 bases, with 14 bases separating them. In germline, CDR1 is SQVTM, CDR2 ANQGSEA. The CDR3 has 15 amino acids.

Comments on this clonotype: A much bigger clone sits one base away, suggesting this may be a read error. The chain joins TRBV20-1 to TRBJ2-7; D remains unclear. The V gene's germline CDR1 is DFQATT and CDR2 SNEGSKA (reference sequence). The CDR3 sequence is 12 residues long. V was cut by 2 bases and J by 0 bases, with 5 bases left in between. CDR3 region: CSARLDSYEQYF. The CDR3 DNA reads TGCAGTGCTAGACTAGACTCCTACGAGCAGTACTTC.

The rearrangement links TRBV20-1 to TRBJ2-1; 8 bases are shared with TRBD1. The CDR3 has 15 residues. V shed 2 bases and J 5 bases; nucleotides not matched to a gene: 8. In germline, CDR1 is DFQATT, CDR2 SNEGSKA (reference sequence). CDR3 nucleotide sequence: TGCAGTGCTAGAAGCCAGGGGGCTCGGGACAATGAGCAGTTCTTC. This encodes CSARSQGARDNEQFF.

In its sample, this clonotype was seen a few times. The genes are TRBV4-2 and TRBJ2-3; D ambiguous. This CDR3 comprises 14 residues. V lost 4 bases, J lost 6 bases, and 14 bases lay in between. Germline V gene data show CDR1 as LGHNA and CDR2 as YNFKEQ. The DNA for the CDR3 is TGTGCCAGCAGCCCCCCTTCACGGATTGATACGCAGTATTTT. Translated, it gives CASSPPSRIDTQYF.

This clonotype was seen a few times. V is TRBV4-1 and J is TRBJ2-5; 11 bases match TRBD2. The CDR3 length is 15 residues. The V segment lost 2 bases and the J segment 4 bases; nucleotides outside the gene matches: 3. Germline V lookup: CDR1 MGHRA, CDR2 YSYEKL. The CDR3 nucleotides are TGCGCCAGCAGCCAAACTAGCGGGGGAGGAGAGACCCAGTACTTC. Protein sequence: CASSQTSGGGETQYF.

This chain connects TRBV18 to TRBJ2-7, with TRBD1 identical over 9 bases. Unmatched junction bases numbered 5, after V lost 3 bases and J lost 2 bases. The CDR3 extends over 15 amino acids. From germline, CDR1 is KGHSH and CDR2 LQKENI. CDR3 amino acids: CASSPGTGRTYEQYF. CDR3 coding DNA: TGTGCCAGCTCACCCGGGACAGGGAGAACCTACGAGCAGTACTTC. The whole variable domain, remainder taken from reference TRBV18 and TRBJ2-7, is NAGVMQNPRHLVRRRGQEARLRCSPMKGHSHVYWYRQLPEEGLKFMVYLQKENIIDESGMPKERFSAEFPKEGPSILRIQQVVRGDSAAYFCASSPGTGRTYEQYFGPGTRLTVT.

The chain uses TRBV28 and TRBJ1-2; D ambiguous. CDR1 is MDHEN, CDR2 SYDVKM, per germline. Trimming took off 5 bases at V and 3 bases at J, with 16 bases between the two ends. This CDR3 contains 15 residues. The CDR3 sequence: CASSAPRATHYGYTF. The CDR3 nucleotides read TGTGCCAGCAGTGCTCCCCGAGCCACACACTATGGCTACACCTTC.

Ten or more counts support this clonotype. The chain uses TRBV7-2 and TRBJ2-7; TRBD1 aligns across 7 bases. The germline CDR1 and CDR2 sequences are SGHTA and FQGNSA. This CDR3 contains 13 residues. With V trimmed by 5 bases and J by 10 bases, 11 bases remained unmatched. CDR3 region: CASSRGPSILQYF. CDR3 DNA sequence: TGTGCCAGCAGCAGGGGGCCTAGCATACTCCAGTACTTC.

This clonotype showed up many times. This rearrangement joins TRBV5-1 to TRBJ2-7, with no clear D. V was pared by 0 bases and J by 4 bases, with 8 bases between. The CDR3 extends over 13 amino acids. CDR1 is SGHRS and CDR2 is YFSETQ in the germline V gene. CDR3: CASSLVLGYEQYF. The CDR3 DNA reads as TGCGCCAGCAGCTTGGTGCTGGGGTACGAGCAGTACTTC.

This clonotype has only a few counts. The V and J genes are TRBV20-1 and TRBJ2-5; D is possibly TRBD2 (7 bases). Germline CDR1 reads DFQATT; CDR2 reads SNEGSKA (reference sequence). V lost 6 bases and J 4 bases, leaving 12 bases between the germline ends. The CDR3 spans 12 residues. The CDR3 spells CSANREGETQYF. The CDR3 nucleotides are TGCAGTGCAAACAGGGAGGGAGAGACCCAGTACTTC.

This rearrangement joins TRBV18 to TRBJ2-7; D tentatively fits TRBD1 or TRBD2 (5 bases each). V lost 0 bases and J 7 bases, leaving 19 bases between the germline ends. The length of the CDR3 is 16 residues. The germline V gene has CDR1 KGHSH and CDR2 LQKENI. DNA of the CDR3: TGTGCCAGCTCACCACCGGGCCCGGGACCTTCGGAAGAGCAGTACTTC. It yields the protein CASSPPGPGPSEEQYF.

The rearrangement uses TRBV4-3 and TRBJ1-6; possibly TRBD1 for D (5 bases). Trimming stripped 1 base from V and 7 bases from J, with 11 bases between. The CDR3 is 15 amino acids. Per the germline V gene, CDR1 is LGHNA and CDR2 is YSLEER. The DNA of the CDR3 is TGCGCCAGCAGCCAAGGGGCGACAGTAAATTCACCCCTCCACTTT. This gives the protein CASSQGATVNSPLHF.

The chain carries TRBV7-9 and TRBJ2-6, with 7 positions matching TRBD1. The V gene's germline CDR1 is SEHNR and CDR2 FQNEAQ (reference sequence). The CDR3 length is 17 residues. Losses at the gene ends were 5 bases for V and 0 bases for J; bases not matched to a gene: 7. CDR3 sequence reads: CASSNRDRSSGANVLTF. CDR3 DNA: TGTGCCAGCAGCAACCGGGACAGAAGCTCTGGGGCCAACGTCCTGACTTTC.

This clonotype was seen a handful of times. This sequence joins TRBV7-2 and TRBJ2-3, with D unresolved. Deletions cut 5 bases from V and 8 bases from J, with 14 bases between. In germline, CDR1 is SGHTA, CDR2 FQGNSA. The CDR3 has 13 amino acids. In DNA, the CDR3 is TGTGCCAGCAGCGACTCGATCGCTAGTACGCAGTATTTT. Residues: CASSDSIASTQYF.

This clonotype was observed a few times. The CDR3 spells CASSLDSISGANVLTF. CDR3 nucleotide sequence: TGTGCCAGCAGTTTAGACTCAATCTCTGGGGCCAACGTCCTGACTTTC. The chain has TRBV12-3 or TRBV12-4 and TRBJ2-6; D not resolved. The CDR3 totals 16 residues. V dropped 1 base and J dropped 0 bases, with 7 bases sitting between them.

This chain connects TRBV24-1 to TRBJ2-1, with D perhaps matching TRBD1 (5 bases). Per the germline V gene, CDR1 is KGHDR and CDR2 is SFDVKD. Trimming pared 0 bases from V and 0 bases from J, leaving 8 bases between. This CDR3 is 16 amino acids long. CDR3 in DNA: TGTGCCACCAGTGATTTGCCAGGGTCCTCCTACAATGAGCAGTTCTTC. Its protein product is CATSDLPGSSYNEQFF.

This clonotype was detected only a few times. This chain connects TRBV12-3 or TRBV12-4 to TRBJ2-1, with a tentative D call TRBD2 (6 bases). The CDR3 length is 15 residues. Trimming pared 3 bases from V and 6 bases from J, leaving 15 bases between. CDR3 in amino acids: CASSFGRSAGNEQFF. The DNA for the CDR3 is TGTGCCAGCAGTTTTGGCAGGTCAGCGGGCAATGAGCAGTTCTTC.

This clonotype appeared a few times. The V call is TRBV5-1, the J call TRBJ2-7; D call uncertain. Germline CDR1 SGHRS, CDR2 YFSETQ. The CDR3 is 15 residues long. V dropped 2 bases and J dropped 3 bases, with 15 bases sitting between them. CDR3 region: CASSFGLLVYYEQYF. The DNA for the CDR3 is TGCGCCAGCAGCTTTGGCCTTTTAGTCTACTACGAGCAGTACTTC.